The rows below give T cell receptor beta chains drawn from one sample of a study of control samples from healthy donors and cancer patients. Measured with immunoSEQ multiplex PCR; TCRdb has only the in-frame clones, and not every one. The sample has about 95,000 clones, around 81% seen once. The sample consisted of blood. The receptors come from a man younger than 40 in good health. CDR3s include the opening cysteine and the closing phenylalanine or tryptophan. The D gene is left open where the match is weak. Rows give clone size only sometimes, using once, few, many, or a class for an expanded clone.

d_call j_call v_call clone_size cdr3_aa cdr3_nt
TRBD1 TRBJ1-1 TRBV7-9 . CASSPGTGFMNTEAFF TGTGCCAGCAGCCCCGGGACAGGGTTTATGAACACTGAAGCTTTCTTT
TRBD2 TRBJ2-3 TRBV9 . CASSVSPGLAGGYSTDTQYF TGTGCCAGCAGCGTGTCACCGGGACTAGCGGGGGGCTATAGCACAGATACGCAGTATTTT
TRBD2 TRBJ2-7 TRBV6-1 few CASSEVGAGTSGGQSYEQYF TGTGCCAGCAGTGAAGTAGGTGCCGGGACTAGCGGGGGGCAATCCTACGAGCAGTACTTC
. TRBJ2-7 TRBV19 once CASSIRGQGFPYEQYF TGTGCCAGTAGTATCCGGGGGCAGGGGTTTCCCTACGAGCAGTACTTC
. TRBJ1-2 TRBV2 once CASSDGRDYGYTF TGTGCCAGCAGCGATGGACGGGACTATGGCTACACCTTC
. TRBJ1-1 TRBV7-6 . CASSLMHLNTEAFF TGTGCCAGCAGCTTAATGCACCTGAACACTGAAGCTTTCTTT
. TRBJ1-2 TRBV10-2 . CASEGVEYGYTF TGCGCCAGCGAGGGGGTTGAGTATGGCTACACCTTC
. TRBJ1-2 TRBV6-2/TRBV6-3 . CASSRTYGYTF TGTGCCAGCAGTCGAACCTATGGCTACACCTTC
. TRBJ2-7 TRBV2 . CASSEQAGKIAEQYF TGTGCCAGCAGTGAACAGGCAGGGAAGATCGCCGAGCAGTACTTC
TRBD1 TRBJ1-5 TRBV5-5 . CASSLSYRTGGIRQPQHF TGTGCCAGCAGCCTTTCTTACCGGACAGGGGGGATACGGCAGCCCCAGCATTTT
. TRBJ1-2 TRBV14 . CASSQDFKYGYTF TGTGCCAGCAGCCAAGACTTCAAGTATGGCTACACCTTC
. TRBJ2-7 TRBV11-2 . CASSPYRSGSEQYF TGTGCCAGCAGCCCCTATCGTTCCGGGTCCGAGCAGTACTTC
. TRBJ2-1 TRBV5-4 . CASSIPGPRLEQFF TGTGCCAGCAGCATCCCGGGCCCCCGTCTAGAGCAGTTCTTC
TRBD1 TRBJ1-1 TRBV7-9 . CASSLIGTDGEAFF TGTGCCAGCAGCCTGATCGGGACAGACGGTGAAGCTTTCTTT
. TRBJ2-3 TRBV12-3/TRBV12-4 . CASTLANTQYF TGTGCCAGCACTCTTGCAAATACGCAGTATTTT
. TRBJ2-6 TRBV21-1 . CASSKALRTDLYSGANVLTF TGTGCCAGCAGCAAAGCGCTTCGGACAGACCTCTACTCTGGGGCCAACGTCCTGACTTTC
TRBD2 TRBJ2-3 TRBV10-3 . CAISQAGSTDTQYF TGTGCCATCAGTCAAGCGGGATCCACAGATACGCAGTATTTT
TRBD1 TRBJ2-7 TRBV7-9 once CASSFPDRGPQYF TGTGCCAGCAGCTTTCCGGACAGGGGTCCGCAGTACTTC
TRBD1 TRBJ1-1 TRBV6-5 once CASSRGQVGKAFF TGTGCCAGCAGTCGAGGACAGGTTGGAAAAGCTTTCTTT
. TRBJ2-7 TRBV30 . CAWGRGYYEQYF TGTGCCTGGGGCAGGGGCTACTACGAGCAGTACTTC
TRBD2 TRBJ2-2 TRBV5-4 . CASSPQTSGITGELFF TGTGCCAGCAGCCCGCAGACTAGCGGGATTACCGGGGAGCTGTTTTTT
. TRBJ1-3 TRBV10-3 . CAISGTGYGNTIYF TGTGCCATCAGTGGCACAGGGTATGGAAACACCATATATTTT
. TRBJ1-1 TRBV29-1 . CSVEGQMNTEAFF TGCAGCGTTGAAGGGCAGATGAACACTGAAGCTTTCTTT
. TRBJ1-3 TRBV5-4 . CASKRATGNTIYF TGTGCCAGCAAGAGGGCTACTGGAAACACCATATATTTT
TRBD1 TRBJ1-2 TRBV24-1 . CATSDPGTGDYGYTF TGTGCCACCAGTGACCCCGGGACAGGGGACTATGGCTACACCTTC
. TRBJ2-7 TRBV7-9 . CASSGAAYEQYF TGTGCCAGCTCGGGGGCAGCTTACGAGCAGTACTTC
TRBD2 TRBJ2-1 TRBV10-3 . CAISESSLAGGPVYNEQFF TGTGCCATCAGTGAGTCCTCCCTAGCGGGGGGGCCGGTATACAATGAGCAGTTCTTC
. TRBJ1-1 TRBV11-2 . CASSLVPGRTEAFF TGTGCCAGCAGCTTAGTTCCGGGGAGGACTGAAGCTTTCTTT
TRBD1 TRBJ1-2 TRBV6-5 . CASRRTGGYGYTF TGTGCCAGCAGAAGGACAGGGGGCTATGGCTACACCTTC
TRBD1 TRBJ2-2 TRBV30 . CAWSSGGAGELFF TGTGCCTGGAGTTCAGGGGGTGCGGGGGAGCTGTTTTTT
TRBD2 TRBJ2-3 TRBV7-9 . CASSSARGGGADTQYF TGTGCCAGCAGCTCGGCGCGGGGCGGGGGGGCAGATACGCAGTATTTT
. TRBJ2-3 TRBV7-9 few CASSLMDVTDTQYF TGTGCCAGCAGCTTGATGGACGTCACAGATACGCAGTATTTT
. TRBJ2-7 TRBV3-1/TRBV3-2 . CASSPGSFHEQYF TGTGCCAGCAGCCCCGGGTCTTTCCACGAGCAGTACTTC
. TRBJ1-1 TRBV19 once CASSQQGMNTEAFF TGTGCCAGTAGTCAACAGGGCATGAACACTGAAGCTTTCTTT
TRBD1 TRBJ1-5 TRBV30 . CAWSGGTAPLQPQHF TGTGCCTGGAGTGGAGGGACAGCCCCATTGCAGCCCCAGCATTTT
TRBD1 TRBJ2-7 TRBV5-1 . CASSLSAGGEVYEQYF TGCGCCAGCAGCTTGAGTGCAGGGGGCGAGGTCTACGAGCAGTACTTC
TRBD1 TRBJ1-2 TRBV5-4 once CAGLMTGFDYGYTF TGTGCCGGACTGATGACAGGGTTCGACTATGGCTACACCTTC
. TRBJ2-1 TRBV9 . CASSVGQDNEQFF TGTGCCAGCAGCGTAGGACAGGACAATGAGCAGTTCTTC
TRBD1 TRBJ2-4 TRBV6-5 . CAISDRGKPKNIQYF TGTGCCATTTCGGACAGGGGAAAACCCAAAAACATTCAGTACTTC
. TRBJ1-5 TRBV12-3/TRBV12-4 . CASSLGHNQPQHF TGTGCCAGCAGTTTAGGGCACAATCAGCCCCAGCATTTT
. TRBJ2-7 TRBV6-5 once CASRDATSYEQYF TGTGCCAGCAGAGACGCGACTAGCTACGAGCAGTACTTC
. TRBJ1-4 TRBV4-1 . CASSQVLAEKLFF TGCGCCAGCAGCCAAGTCTTAGCTGAAAAACTGTTTTTT
. TRBJ1-2 TRBV6-5 . CATYNRQELLRGYTF TGTGCCACCTATAATCGACAGGAATTGTTACGTGGCTACACCTTC
. TRBJ2-7 TRBV5-5 . CASSLSPYEQYF TGTGCCAGCAGCTTATCACCCTACGAGCAGTACTTC
. TRBJ1-2 TRBV5-1 . CASSLGGLNYGYTF TGCGCCAGCAGCTTGGGGGGTTTAAACTATGGCTACACCTTC
. TRBJ2-3 TRBV5-6 once CASSLEQGGTDTQYF TGTGCCAGCAGCTTGGAGCAAGGCGGCACAGATACGCAGTATTTT
TRBD2 TRBJ2-1 TRBV5-1 . CASSFSGGAAEQFF TGCGCCAGCAGCTTTAGCGGGGGGGCGGCTGAGCAGTTCTTC
. TRBJ2-5 TRBV27 few CASGGPRETQYF TGTGCCAGCGGGGGGCCACGGGAGACCCAGTACTTC
. TRBJ1-4 TRBV4-1 . CASSQEGGLTNEKLFF TGCGCCAGCAGCCAAGAGGGCGGCCTAACTAATGAAAAACTGTTTTTT
TRBD1 TRBJ1-2 TRBV6-6 . CASSGRQGAEGYTF TGTGCCAGCAGCGGTAGACAGGGGGCTGAGGGCTACACCTTC
. TRBJ1-2 TRBV10-3 . CAISELNQGYGYTF TGTGCCATCAGTGAGTTGAATCAAGGGTATGGCTACACCTTC
TRBD1 TRBJ2-7 TRBV2 . CASRPGTGPLYEQYF TGTGCCAGCAGACCAGGGACAGGCCCTCTCTACGAGCAGTACTTC
TRBD1 TRBJ2-7 TRBV6-1 . CASSEGQGPSYEQYF TGTGCCAGCAGTGAGGGACAGGGCCCATCCTACGAGCAGTACTTC
. TRBJ1-3 TRBV30 . CAWSRAVSAGNTIYF TGTGCCTGGAGTCGCGCAGTATCGGCTGGAAACACCATATATTTT
. TRBJ2-5 TRBV7-3 . CASSLTGGEETQYF TGTGCCAGCAGCTTAACGGGGGGCGAAGAGACCCAGTACTTC